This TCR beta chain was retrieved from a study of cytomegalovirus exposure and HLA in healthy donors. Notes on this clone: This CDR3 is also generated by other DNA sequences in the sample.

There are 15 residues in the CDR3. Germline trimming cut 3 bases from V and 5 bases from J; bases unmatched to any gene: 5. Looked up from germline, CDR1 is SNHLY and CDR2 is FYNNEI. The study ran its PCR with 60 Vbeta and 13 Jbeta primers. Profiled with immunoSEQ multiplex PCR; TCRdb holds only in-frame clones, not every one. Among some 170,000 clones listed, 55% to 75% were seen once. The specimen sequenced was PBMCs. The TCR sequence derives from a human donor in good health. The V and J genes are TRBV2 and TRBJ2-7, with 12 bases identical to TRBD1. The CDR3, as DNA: TGTGCCAGCAGTGAGATGGGACAGGGGGCAAACGAGCAGTACTTC. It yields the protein CASSEMGQGANEQYF.